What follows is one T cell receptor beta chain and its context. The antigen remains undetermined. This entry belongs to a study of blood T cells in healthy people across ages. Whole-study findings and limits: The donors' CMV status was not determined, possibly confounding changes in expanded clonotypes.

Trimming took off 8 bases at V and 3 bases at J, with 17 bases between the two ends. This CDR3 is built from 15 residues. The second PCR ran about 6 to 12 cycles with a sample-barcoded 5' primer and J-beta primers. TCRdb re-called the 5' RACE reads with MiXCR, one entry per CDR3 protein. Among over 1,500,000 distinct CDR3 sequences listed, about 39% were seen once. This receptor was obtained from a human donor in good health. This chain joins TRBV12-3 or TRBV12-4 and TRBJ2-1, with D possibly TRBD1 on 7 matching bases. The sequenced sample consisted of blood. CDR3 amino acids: CASDVRGTVYNEQFF. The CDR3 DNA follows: TGTGCCAGCGATGTCCGGGGGACAGTCTACAATGAGCAGTTCTTC.